This TCR beta chain emerged from a study of shared clonotypes between healthy human individuals. On the study more broadly: Donors, aged 18 to 49, were two women and a few men.

Of note for this clone: The same CDR3 also results from other DNA sequences found in this sample.

Profiling relied on immunoSEQ multiplex PCR, and the TCRdb table lists in-frame clones only, not all of them. The sample consists of roughly 1,100,000 clones, about 75% of them appearing once. Per germline, CDR1 SNHLY and CDR2 FYNNEI. The CDR3 is made up of 12 amino acids. Trimming shortened V by 6 bases and J by 5 bases, and 10 bases separated the two germline ends. The chain recombines TRBV2 with TRBJ2-5; D possibly corresponds to TRBD1 (6 bases). The sample consisted of memory CD4+ T cells sorted from blood. Subset denoted: CD45RA-negative fraction. This receptor was obtained from a man aged 18-30 years in good health. In DNA form, the CDR3 reads TGTGCCAGCAGCCGGACAGAGGAGACCCAGTACTTC. Its protein product is CASSRTEETQYF.